This paragraph reports one T cell receptor (beta chain). This clone has only a few counts. What this receptor recognizes is not known. The input lacks base qualities; no much larger clone sits a single base away. The sample belongs to a study of CD8+ T cells in alopecia areata listed by TCRdb under 2018. Looking at the study overall: The treated patients, all with moderate-to-severe alopecia areata, were enrolled in an open-label pilot trial of oral tofacitinib given at 5 to 10 mg twice daily. Patients stayed on tofacitinib for 6 to 18 months and then had 6 months of follow-up off drug so that delayed response and recurrence could be assessed. The study used high-throughput TCRbeta sequencing to examine T cell clonal expansion in alopecia areata, in both the C3H/HeJ mouse model and human patients. On the human side, TCRbeta sequencing was run on scalp tissue and on sorted CD4+ and CD8+ peripheral blood T cells from healthy controls and from alopecia areata patients with either patchy or totalis/universalis disease. Patients on tofacitinib were biopsied at baseline and after 4 and 24 weeks of treatment, and several of the patients also had a later scalp biopsy. Scalp clonality was compared among normal scalp (n=4), patchy alopecia areata scalp (n=8), and alopecia totalis/universalis scalp (n=8). RNA was obtained with the PAXgene miRNA kit for fixed scalp, the miRNeasy kit for PBMCs, and the RNeasy kit for mouse skin. TCRbeta CDR3 regions were amplified by immunoSEQ multiplex PCR with 35 Vbeta forward and 13 Jbeta reverse primers.

The junction shows trimming of 3 bases on V and 2 bases on J, plus 7 bases between the germline ends. The germline V gene provides CDR1 SQVTM and CDR2 ANQGSEA. The CDR3 has 12 amino acids, counting the end cysteine and phenylalanine. Solely the CDR3 DNA is kept, with 36 bases framed from the first base. Lesional scalp punch biopsies and peripheral blood were obtained from alopecia areata patients. After PBMCs were isolated by density centrifugation and stained for CD3, CD4 and CD8, a FACSAria was used to sort CD4+ and CD8+ T cells. Library preparation employed the immunoSEQ multiplex PCR assay. RNA was extracted from all samples and reverse transcribed into cDNA as template for TCR sequencing. SuperScript III was used for first-strand cDNA synthesis, primed with a 2:1 mix of oligo-dT and random hexamers. A synthetic immune receptor repertoire was used to assess amplification bias, and residual bias was removed computationally. The published analysis was carried out like this. After raw reads were preprocessed to remove errors, the CDR3 was defined following IMGT conventions as running from the conserved cysteine to phenylalanine. Clonality was calculated as 1 minus Shannon entropy normalized by log2 of the number of productive unique TCRs. CD4 or CD8 identity of scalp clones was inferred by cross-referencing scalp TCRbeta sequences with sorted blood CD4 and CD8 repertoires. TCRdb's version of the immuneACCESS table is confined to in-frame rearrangements and falls short of the full clone set. An unresolved V gene accounts for under half of the shortfall where checked; the remainder is of unknown origin. From that table come the V and J calls and clone size; the DNA was used to work out D and trimming. In all, the sample holds around 120,000 clones, and roughly two fifths of those were seen once. Together, the top ten hold approximately 2.8% of the sample.

Overall study results and their limits: Higher clonality and more expanded CD8+ clones were observed in lesional scalp than in normal scalp, particularly in alopecia totalis/universalis, a finding suggestive of antigenic drive. TCR sequences shared between patients were less clear than in mice, possibly partly because of HLA diversity in the patient population. Unlike mouse skin, which is dominated by gammadelta T cells, normal human skin has resident alphabeta T cells that are also sequenced, and this complicates analysis of the scalp TCR repertoire.

Sequenced sample: CD4+ T cells sorted from blood. This sequence was found in a human donor with alopecia areata. This chain is built from TRBV29-1 and TRBJ1-1; too little of a D gene remains to name it. The base sequence is TGCAGCGTTGAGACGGCAAACACTGAAGCTTTCTTT. It is translated as CSVETANTEAFF.